This TCR beta chain was captured by sequencing in a study of response to subunit inactivated influenza vaccine. The study's findings and limits: Authors suggested each seasonal flu vaccination may recruit only limited numbers of new T cells.

Trimming stripped 0 bases from V and 4 bases from J, with 17 bases between. The length of the CDR3 is 17 residues. Germline CDR1 and CDR2: SGHRS and YFSETQ. TCRdb processed the RT-PCR reads anew with MiXCR; each CDR3 protein has one entry. The sample shows about 700,000 distinct CDR3 sequences, approximately 15% of them seen only once. Regarding this clonotype: The antigen is not known.

V and J are TRBV5-1 and TRBJ2-1, with D perhaps given as TRBD1 or TRBD2 (7 bases each). The specimen was PBMCs from blood, collected roughly 15 days before vaccination. The clonotype comes from a man aged 50-59 years who received an inactivated influenza vaccine. CDR3 amino acids: CASSLAKSGGGYNEQFF. The CDR3 coding sequence is TGCGCCAGCAGCTTGGCGAAATCAGGGGGGGGGTACAATGAGCAGTTCTTC.